This is a list of T cell receptor beta chains from one sample in a study of CD8 T cells in ankylosing spondylitis. TCRdb re-derived calls from the 5' RACE reads in MiXCR, one entry per CDR3 protein. This repertoire shows 200,000 to 250,000 distinct CDR3 sequences, 9.5% to 12% found once; its top ten account for around 7%. Sequenced: blood, either unsorted or a sorted T cell fraction (not recorded which). The source of these receptors is a male donor with ankylosing spondylitis or in good health (not recorded which). CDR3s include the opening cysteine and the closing phenylalanine or tryptophan. D genes are given only for firm matches. Expanded clones are given a class, and other clones once, few, many or no size at all.

>15|TRBV10-3|.|TRBD2|TRBJ2-7
CAISSGGGGSYEQYF
TGTGCCATCAGTTCGGGGGGCGGGGGGTCCTACGAGCAGTACTTC
>13|TRBV28|.|.|TRBJ1-1
CASSSRLLTEAFF
TGTGCCAGCAGTAGCCGTTTACTCACTGAAGCTTTCTTT
>15|TRBV3-1|.|TRBD1|TRBJ2-7
CASSQTSGTAYEQYF
TGTGCCAGCAGCCAGACATCCGGGACAGCCTACGAGCAGTACTTC
>16|TRBV29-1|many|.|TRBJ2-7
CSVVIRGAGIRYEQYF
TGCAGCGTTGTCATTCGGGGGGCAGGGATACGCTACGAGCAGTACTTC
>16|TRBV5-5|many|.|TRBJ2-1
CASRSPRQGLSNEQFF
TGTGCCAGCAGGTCCCCGCGGCAGGGTTTGTCTAATGAGCAGTTCTTC
>14|TRBV20-1|many|.|TRBJ1-1
CSARESRGNTEAFF
TGCAGTGCTAGAGAGTCGAGGGGGAACACTGAAGCTTTCTTT
>19|TRBV7-7|many|TRBD1|TRBJ1-1
CASSPFPGQGDGMNTEAFF
TGTGCCAGCAGTCCATTTCCGGGACAGGGGGACGGGATGAACACTGAAGCTTTCTTT
>11|TRBV20-1|many|.|TRBJ1-1
CSAPRQVEAFF
TGCAGTGCTCCTAGACAGGTTGAAGCTTTCTTT
>16|TRBV6-1|.|TRBD2|TRBJ2-2
CASSTPTSGRTGELFF
TGTGCCAGCAGTACCCCGACTAGCGGGAGAACCGGGGAGCTGTTTTTT
>14|TRBV20-1|many|TRBD2|TRBJ2-3
CSASSAGGSNTQYF
TGCAGTGCTAGTTCCGCGGGGGGCTCGAATACGCAGTATTTT